This TCR beta chain was captured in a study of blood T cell repertoires in COVID-19. Study in general: Acute and convalescent COVID-19 specimens originated in the United States, Italy and Spain. Sources were T cells, B-cell-depleted T cells, or PBMCs; the material itself was cDNA or gDNA.

The repertoire was sequenced with immunoSEQ multiplex PCR; TCRdb's copy has only in-frame clones and lacks some. Of under 200,000 clones in the sample, around nine tenths are singletons; the top ten hold approximately 0.48%. The germline V gene encodes CDR1 SGDLS and CDR2 YYNGEE. V lost 4 bases to trimming and J lost 4 bases; unmatched junction nucleotides: 6. CDR3 length: 15 residues. Sequencing was done on a sample of peripheral blood. This receptor was taken from a man aged 45 to 65 with acute or convalescent COVID-19. The rearrangement joins TRBV9 to TRBJ1-3; TRBD1 agrees at 9 bases. The CDR3 coding sequence is TGTGCCAGCAGCTTTGGACAGGGGTACGGAAACACCATATATTTT. Translating gives CASSFGQGYGNTIYF.